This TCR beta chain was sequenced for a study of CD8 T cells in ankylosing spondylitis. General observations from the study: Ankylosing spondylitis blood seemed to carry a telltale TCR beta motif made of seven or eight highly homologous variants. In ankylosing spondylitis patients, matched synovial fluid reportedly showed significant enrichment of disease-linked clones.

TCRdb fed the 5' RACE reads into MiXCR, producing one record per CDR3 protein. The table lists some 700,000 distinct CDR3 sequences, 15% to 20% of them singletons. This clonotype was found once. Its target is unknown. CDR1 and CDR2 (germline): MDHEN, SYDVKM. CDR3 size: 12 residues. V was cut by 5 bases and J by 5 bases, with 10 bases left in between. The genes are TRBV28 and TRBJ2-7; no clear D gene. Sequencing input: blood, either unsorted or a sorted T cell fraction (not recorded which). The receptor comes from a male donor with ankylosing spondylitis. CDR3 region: CASSRRDNEQYF. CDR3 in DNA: TGTGCCAGCAGTCGTAGGGATAACGAGCAGTACTTC.